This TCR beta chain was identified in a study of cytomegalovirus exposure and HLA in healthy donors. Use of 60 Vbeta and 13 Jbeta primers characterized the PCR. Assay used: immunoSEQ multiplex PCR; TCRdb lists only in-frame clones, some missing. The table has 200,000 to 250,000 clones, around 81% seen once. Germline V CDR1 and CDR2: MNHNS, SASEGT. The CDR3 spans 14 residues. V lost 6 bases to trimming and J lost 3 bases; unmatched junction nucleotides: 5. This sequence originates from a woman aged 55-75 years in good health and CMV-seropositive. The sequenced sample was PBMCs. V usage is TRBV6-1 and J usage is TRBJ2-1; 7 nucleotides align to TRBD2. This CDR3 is CASRRTSLYNEQFF. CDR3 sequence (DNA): TGTGCCAGCAGGCGGACTAGTCTCTACAATGAGCAGTTCTTC.